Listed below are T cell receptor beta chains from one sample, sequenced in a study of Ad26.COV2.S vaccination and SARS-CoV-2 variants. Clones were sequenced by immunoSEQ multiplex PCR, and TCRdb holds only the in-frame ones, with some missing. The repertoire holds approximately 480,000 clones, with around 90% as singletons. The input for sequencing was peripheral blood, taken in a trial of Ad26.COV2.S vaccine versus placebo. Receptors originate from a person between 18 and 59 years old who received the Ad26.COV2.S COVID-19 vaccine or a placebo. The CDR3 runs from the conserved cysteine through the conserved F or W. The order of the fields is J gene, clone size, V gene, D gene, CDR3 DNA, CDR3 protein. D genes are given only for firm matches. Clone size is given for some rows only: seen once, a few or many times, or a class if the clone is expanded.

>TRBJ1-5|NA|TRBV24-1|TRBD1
TGTGCCACCAGTGACACGGGACAGGGCAATCAGCCCCAGCATTTT
CATSDTGQGNQPQHF
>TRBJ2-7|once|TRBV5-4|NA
TGTGCCAGCAGCCCACCGGGGGTGACCGAGCAGTACTTC
CASSPPGVTEQYF
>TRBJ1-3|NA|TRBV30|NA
TGTGCCTGGAGCTCGGGGTCTCAAAACACCATATATTTT
CAWSSGSQNTIYF
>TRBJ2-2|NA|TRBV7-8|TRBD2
TGTGCCAGCAGCTCCCCCCTAGCGGTGGGCGGGGAGCTGTTTTTT
CASSSPLAVGGELFF
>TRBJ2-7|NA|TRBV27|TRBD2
TGTGCCAGCAGTGTAGCGGGAGAAGGACGTGACGAGCAGTACTTC
CASSVAGEGRDEQYF
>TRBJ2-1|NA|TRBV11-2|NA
TGTGCCAGCAGCTTAGCTGGTTTCGCCGATGAGCAGTTCTTC
CASSLAGFADEQFF
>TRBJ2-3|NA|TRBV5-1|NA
TGCGCCAGCAGTTTGGACCCTAGCACAGATACGCAGTATTTT
CASSLDPSTDTQYF
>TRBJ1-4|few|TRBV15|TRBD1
TGTGCCACCAGCAGAGAAACCGGGACAGGGGATGAAAAACTGTTTTTT
CATSRETGTGDEKLFF
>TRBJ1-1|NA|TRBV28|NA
TGTGCCAGCAGTTTAGGGGCAGGAAACACTGAAGCTTTCTTT
CASSLGAGNTEAFF
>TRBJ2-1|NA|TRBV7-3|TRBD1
TGTGCCAGCAGCTTAGGGACAGGGTTTGGTGAGCAGTTCTTC
CASSLGTGFGEQFF
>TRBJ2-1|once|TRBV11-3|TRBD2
TGTGCCAGCAGCTCCCCTGGGACTAGCGGTTACAATGAGCAGTTCTTC
CASSSPGTSGYNEQFF
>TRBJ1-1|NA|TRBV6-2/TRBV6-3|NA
TGTGCCAGCAGCCAAGCACAAGAAAGGGCTTTCTTT
CASSQAQERAFF
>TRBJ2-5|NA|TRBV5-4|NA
TGTGCCAGCAGCCCGGACGGGGACGTAGAGACCCAGTACTTC
CASSPDGDVETQYF
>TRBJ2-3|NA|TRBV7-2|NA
TGTGCCAGCAGCCCAGGGCAAGATACGCAGTATTTT
CASSPGQDTQYF
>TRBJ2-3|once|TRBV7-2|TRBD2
TGTGCCAGCAGTCCTAGGGCGGGAGGGACAGATACGCAGTATTTT
CASSPRAGGTDTQYF
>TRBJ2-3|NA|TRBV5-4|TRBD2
TGTGCCAGCAGGCCTGGGACTAGCGGGACAGCCGGTACGCAGTATTTT
CASRPGTSGTAGTQYF
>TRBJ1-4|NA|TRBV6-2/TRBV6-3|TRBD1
TGTGCCAGCAGTTACGAGAGTCGGACAGGGATGGTGACTAATGAAAAACTGTTTTTT
CASSYESRTGMVTNEKLFF
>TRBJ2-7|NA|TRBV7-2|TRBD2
TGTGCCAGCAGCTTACGCGGGAGGGTCTACGAGCAGTACTTC
CASSLRGRVYEQYF
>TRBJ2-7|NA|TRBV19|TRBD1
TGTGCCAGTAGTACAACAGGGGGCGCATCCTACGAGCAGTACTTC
CASSTTGGASYEQYF
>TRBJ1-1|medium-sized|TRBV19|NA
TGTGCCAGTAGTTCCTGGACTCTGGGAGCTTTCTTT
CASSSWTLGAFF
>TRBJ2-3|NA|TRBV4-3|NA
TGCGCCAGCAGCCGCCGATTTGGAGGGAGAGGTACAGATACGCAGTATTTT
CASSRRFGGRGTDTQYF
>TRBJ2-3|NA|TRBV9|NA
TGTGCCAGCAGTACTGGGCCCACCCCAGGGGATACGCAGTATTTT
CASSTGPTPGDTQYF
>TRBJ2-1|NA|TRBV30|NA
TGTGCCTGGAGGTACGACAATGAGCAGTTCTTC
CAWRYDNEQFF
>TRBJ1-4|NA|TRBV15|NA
TGTGCCACCAGCAGACTACCGGCCGGGGTTAGGGGGACGGCAACTAATGAAAAACTGTTTTTT
CATSRLPAGVRGTATNEKLFF
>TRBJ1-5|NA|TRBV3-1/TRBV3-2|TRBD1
TGTGCCAGCAGCCCCGGACAGGTCAATCAGCCCCAGCATTTT
CASSPGQVNQPQHF
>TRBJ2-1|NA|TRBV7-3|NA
TGTGCCAGCAGCTTAGATGGGTCTAGTCGGGGCAATGAGCAGTTCTTC
CASSLDGSSRGNEQFF
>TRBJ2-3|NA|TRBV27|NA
TGTGCCAGCAGTCCGGAGCCGGGACTCCGCACAGATACGCAGTATTTT
CASSPEPGLRTDTQYF
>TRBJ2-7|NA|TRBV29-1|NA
TGCAGCGTCGACGTCGATACGGGCAGCTCCTACGAGCAGTACTTC
CSVDVDTGSSYEQYF
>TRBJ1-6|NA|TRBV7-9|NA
TGTGCCAGCAGCTTAGACGGCGGGCCTCCTGCGAGTTCACCCCTCCACTTT
CASSLDGGPPASSPLHF
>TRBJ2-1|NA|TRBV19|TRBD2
TGTGCCAGTAGTCCGGGACTAGCTCGCCAGCGTGAGCAGTTCTTC
CASSPGLARQREQFF
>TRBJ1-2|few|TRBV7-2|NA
TGTGCCAGCAGCCTTGGGACACCCCTCTATGGCTACACCTTC
CASSLGTPLYGYTF
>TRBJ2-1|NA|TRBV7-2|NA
TGTGCCAGCAGCTTGGGACCTATCAATGAGCAGTTCTTC
CASSLGPINEQFF
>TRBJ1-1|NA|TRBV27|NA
TGTGCCAGCAGTTTATCAGGGGACACTGAAGCTTTCTTT
CASSLSGDTEAFF
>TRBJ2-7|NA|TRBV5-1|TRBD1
TGCGCCAGCAGCTTCGGGACAGGGAGTTACGAGCAGTACTTC
CASSFGTGSYEQYF
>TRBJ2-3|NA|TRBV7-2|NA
TGTGCCAGCAGCTTAAGTGGCTACCCCACAGATACGCAGTATTTT
CASSLSGYPTDTQYF
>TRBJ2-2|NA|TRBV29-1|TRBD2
TGCAGCGTGGTAGCGGGCGCGAACACCGGGGAGCTGTTTTTT
CSVVAGANTGELFF
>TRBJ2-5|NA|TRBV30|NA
TGTGCCTGGAGCCGGTCGGACCTCCCGGAGACCCAGTACTTC
CAWSRSDLPETQYF
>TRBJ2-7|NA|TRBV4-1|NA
TGCGCCAGCAGCCAGAGGCCTAGCGCCGACTCCTACGAGCAGTACTTC
CASSQRPSADSYEQYF
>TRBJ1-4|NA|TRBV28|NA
TGTGCCAGCAGTTTACAGGGGACTCGTTCTGGAGAAAAACTGTTTTTT
CASSLQGTRSGEKLFF
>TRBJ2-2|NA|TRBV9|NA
TGTGCCAGCAGCCCCAACACCGGGGAGCTGTTTTTT
CASSPNTGELFF
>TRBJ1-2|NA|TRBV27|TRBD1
TGTGCCAGCACCCCCGGACAGGGGGCTATCTATGGCTACACCTTC
CASTPGQGAIYGYTF
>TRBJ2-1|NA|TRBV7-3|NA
TGTGCCAGCAGTCCATTTCAGGGGCAGACCGTGGAGCAGTTCTTC
CASSPFQGQTVEQFF
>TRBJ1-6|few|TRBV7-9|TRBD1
TGTGCCAGCAGCCCACGAGGGACAGGGTCTCCGAATTCACCCCTCCACTTT
CASSPRGTGSPNSPLHF
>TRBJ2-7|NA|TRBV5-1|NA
TGCGCCAGCAGTCGGGGGGCAGGTTACGAGCAGTACTTC
CASSRGAGYEQYF
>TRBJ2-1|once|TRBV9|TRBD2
TGTGCCAGCAGCGTAGAGGCAGCGGGAGCTCCCAGGGAGCAGTTCTTC
CASSVEAAGAPREQFF
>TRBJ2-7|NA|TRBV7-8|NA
TGTGCCAGCAGCTTAGCCTCGGGCAGGGGAGTTGGCTACGAGCAGTACTTC
CASSLASGRGVGYEQYF
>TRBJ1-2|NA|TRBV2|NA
TGTGCCAGCAGTGAACAGGGGCCCGCAGATGGCTACACCTTC
CASSEQGPADGYTF
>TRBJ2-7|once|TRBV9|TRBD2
TGTGCCAGCAGCCCTCGGACTAGCGGGAGGGCCTACGAGCAGTACTTC
CASSPRTSGRAYEQYF
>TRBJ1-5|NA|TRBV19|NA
TGTGCCAGTAGTACCCCTGTTGGGGGAGGGCAACCTAGCAATCAGCCCCAGCATTTT
CASSTPVGGGQPSNQPQHF
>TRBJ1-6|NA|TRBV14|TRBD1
TGTGCCAGCAGCCGGGACAGGGAGGATTCACCCCTCCACTTT
CASSRDREDSPLHF
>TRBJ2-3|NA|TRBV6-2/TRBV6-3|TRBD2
TGTGCCAGCAGTCCCGGGACTAGCGGGTTACGAGGTGGAGATACGCAGTATTTT
CASSPGTSGLRGGDTQYF
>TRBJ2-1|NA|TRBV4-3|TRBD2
TGCGCCAGCAGCCAAGTTAGCAGCGGGAGTTATCAGCAGTTCTTC
CASSQVSSGSYQQFF
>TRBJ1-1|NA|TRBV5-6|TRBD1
TGTGCCAGCAGCCGCCCGGGACAGGGTATTTTCAGTACGAAAGCTTTCTTT
CASSRPGQGIFSTKAFF
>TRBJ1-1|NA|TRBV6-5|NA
TGTGCCAGCAGCCGCCCGGGGCCGAACACTGAAGCTTTCTTT
CASSRPGPNTEAFF
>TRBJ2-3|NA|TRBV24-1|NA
TGTGCCACCAGTGACCCGTGGGACACCCCCGGGTCAGATACGCAGTATTTT
CATSDPWDTPGSDTQYF
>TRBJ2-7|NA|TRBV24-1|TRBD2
TGTGCCACCGGGGGGACTATGCATTACGAGCAGTACTTC
CATGGTMHYEQYF